Shown below are 32 T cell receptor beta chains from a single sample sequenced in a study of cytomegalovirus exposure and HLA in healthy donors (dated by TCRdb to 2015 to 2018). Libraries were built with the immunoSEQ multiplex PCR assay. A mixture of 60 forward primers for TCR Vbeta segments and 13 reverse primers for TCR Jbeta segments was used in the multiplex PCR. TCRdb re-hosts the immuneACCESS table, in-frame sequences only. Its copies lack some clones; in the studies checked, an unresolved V gene accounts for under half of them, and the cause for the rest is not known. The sample table holds some 130,000 clones, of which around 86% were seen once. Jointly, the top ten make up around 0.7% of the sample. What was sequenced was PBMCs. These receptors came from a man aged 18 to 30 in good health and CMV-seronegative.

V and J are TRBV5-8 and TRBJ2-7, with D uncertain. Germline V gives CDR1 SGHTS, CDR2 YDEGEE. This CDR3 region has 11 residues. The germline V and J ends were trimmed by 4 bases and 2 bases, with 4 bases remaining between them. CDR3 loop: CASSLTYEQYF. The CDR3 DNA is TGTGCCAGCAGCCTTACCTACGAGCAGTACTTC.

This clone was seen more than once but under ten times. The chain is built from TRBV7-9 and TRBJ2-3; 9 bases align to TRBD1. Unmatched junction bases numbered 16, after V lost 3 bases and J lost 3 bases. Germline CDR1 SEHNR, CDR2 FQNEAQ (reference sequence). This CDR3 comprises 19 residues. CDR3 bases: TGTGCCAGCAGCTTGAACGGAAAAGTCGGGACAGGGTTTACAGATACGCAGTATTTT. Protein sequence: CASSLNGKVGTGFTDTQYF.

The chain uses TRBV7-2 and TRBJ2-3, with 9 bases that match TRBD1. There are 15 residues in the CDR3. Germline trimming cut 5 bases from V and 6 bases from J; bases unmatched to any gene: 9. Germline loops: CDR1 SGHTA, CDR2 FQGNSA. CDR3 sequence reads: CASSTGQGRSDTQYF. As DNA, the CDR3 is TGTGCCAGCAGCACCGGACAGGGGAGGAGTGATACGCAGTATTTT.

The J gene is TRBJ2-3, the V gene TRBV2; TRBD1 matches at 10 bases. Germline trimming cut 6 bases from V and 0 bases from J; bases unmatched to any gene: 15. The CDR3 runs to 19 residues. Germline V gene lookup returns CDR1 SNHLY and CDR2 FYNNEI. Here the CDR3 reads CASSAGDRGRRSSTDTQYF. The CDR3 DNA reads TGTGCCAGCAGCGCCGGAGACAGGGGGCGGAGGAGCAGCACAGATACGCAGTATTTT.

This sequence joins TRBV28 and TRBJ1-4; 10 bases line up with TRBD1. The length of the CDR3 is 17 residues. Trimming removed 4 bases from V and 8 bases from J; junction bases left unmatched: 13. Germline V gives CDR1 MDHEN, CDR2 SYDVKM. CDR3 bases: TGTGCCAGCAGTTCTAGGGACAGGGGACGAAGGAGAGAAAAACTGTTTTTT. Translating it yields CASSSRDRGRRREKLFF.

V usage is TRBV5-1 and J usage is TRBJ2-5, with TRBD2 matching over 7 bases. There are 15 residues in the CDR3. Germline trimming cut 3 bases from V and 5 bases from J; bases unmatched to any gene: 10. CDR1 is SGHRS and CDR2 is YFSETQ in the germline V gene. CDR3 DNA sequence: TGCGCCAGCAGCTACCCCCAGGGAGGGACGGAGACCCAGTACTTC. Translating it yields CASSYPQGGTETQYF.

The chain uses TRBV7-8 and TRBJ2-7, with 10 bases identical to TRBD2. Germline V gives CDR1 SGHVS, CDR2 FQNEAQ. The CDR3 consists of 15 residues. V trimming: 5 bases; J trimming: 4 bases; junction bases outside the gene matches: 8. The CDR3 here is CASSARSGGLYEQYF. DNA of the CDR3: TGTGCCAGCAGCGCTCGTAGCGGGGGGCTTTACGAGCAGTACTTC. Full variable domain (remainder filled in from reference TRBV7-8 and TRBJ2-7): GAGVSQSPRYKVAKRGQDVALRCDPISGHVSLFWYQQALGQGPEFLTYFQNEAQLDKSGLPSDRFFAERPEGSVSTLKIQRTQQEDSAVYLCASSARSGGLYEQYFGPGTRLTVT.

The chain recombines TRBV7-2 with TRBJ1-2, with 7 bases identical to TRBD1. Trimming took 5 bases from V and 3 from J; bases not matched to a gene: 12. This CDR3 is built from 16 residues. CDR1 and CDR2 (germline): SGHTA, FQGNSA. This CDR3 reads CASSPTQTGTYYGYTF. In DNA, the CDR3 is TGTGCCAGCAGCCCCACACAGACAGGGACCTACTATGGCTACACCTTC.

Here the CDR3 reads CASSPTGLETQYF. The CDR3 DNA is TGTGCCAGCAGCCCGACGGGACTGGAGACCCAGTACTTC. The rearrangement joins TRBV7-2 to TRBJ2-5; D is possibly TRBD2 (6 bases). Looked up from germline, CDR1 is SGHTA and CDR2 is FQGNSA. The CDR3 contains 13 residues. Trimming removed 5 bases at V and 5 bases at J, with 12 bases between.

This chain links TRBV30 with TRBJ1-1; D may be TRBD1 (6 bases). V lost 0 bases and J lost 3, with 11 bases in between. Germline V gives CDR1 GTSNPN, CDR2 SVGIG (reference sequence). This CDR3 has 14 residues. Here the CDR3 DNA reads TGTGCCTGGAGTGTACGGTCAGGGGACACTGAAGCTTTCTTT. This gives the protein CAWSVRSGDTEAFF.

J is TRBJ1-4 and V is TRBV4-1, with 9 bases identical to TRBD1. CDR3 length: 15 amino acids. Trimming took 4 bases from V and 4 from J; bases not matched to a gene: 4. CDR1 and CDR2 from the germline V gene are MGHRA and YSYEKL. CDR3 coding DNA: TGCGCCAGCAGCCTGACAGGGGGGAGTAATGAAAAACTGTTTTTT. The encoded protein is CASSLTGGSNEKLFF.

The genes are TRBV29-1 and TRBJ2-2, with TRBD1 matching over 8 bases. The germline gives CDR1 SQVTM, CDR2 ANQGSEA. The CDR3 covers 13 residues. The V gene end was trimmed by 2 bases and the J gene end by 7 bases; junction bases not matched to a gene: 3. The CDR3 region is CSVERTGNGELFF. In DNA form, the CDR3 reads TGCAGCGTTGAAAGGACAGGGAACGGGGAGCTGTTTTTT.

CDR3 amino acids: CAISSQGGNGANVLTF. As DNA, the CDR3 is TGTGCCATCAGCTCACAGGGGGGGAATGGGGCCAACGTCCTGACTTTC. This chain links TRBV10-3 with TRBJ2-6, with a possible D match to TRBD1 (8 bases). CDR1 and CDR2 from the germline V gene are ENHRY and SYGVKD. V lost 6 bases to trimming and J lost 3 bases, with 15 bases between them. This CDR3 is 16 amino acids long.

This chain links TRBV7-9 with TRBJ1-1; D remains unclear. V lost 0 bases, J lost 9 bases, and 11 bases lay in between. Germline lookup yields CDR1 SEHNR and CDR2 FQNEAQ (reference sequence). This CDR3 region has 13 residues. DNA for the CDR3: TGTGCCAGCAGCTTAGCGGGTCGGGAACAAGCTTTCTTT. It codes for CASSLAGREQAFF.

The chain carries TRBV6-4 and TRBJ2-2; D is perhaps TRBD2 (5 bases). In germline, CDR1 is MRHNA, CDR2 SNTAGT. CDR3 length: 13 residues. Trimming shortened V by 4 bases and J by 7 bases, and 10 bases separated the two germline ends. CDR3 region: CASSVIEGGELFF. Written as DNA, the CDR3 is TGTGCCAGCAGTGTCATCGAGGGCGGGGAGCTGTTTTTT.

The chain joins TRBV25-1 to TRBJ1-1; 9 bases map to TRBD1. Germline lookup yields CDR1 MGHDK and CDR2 SYGVNS. The CDR3 consists of 13 residues. V gave up 6 bases and J gave up 5 bases; unmatched junction bases: 4. CDR3 sequence (DNA): TGTGCCAGCAGGGTGACAGGGGGAACTGAAGCTTTCTTT. It codes for CASRVTGGTEAFF. The complete variable domain, with remaining parts taken from reference TRBV25-1 and TRBJ1-1, reads EADIYQTPRYLVIGTGKKITLECSQTMGHDKMYWYQQDPGMELHLIHYSYGVNSTEKGDLSSESTVSRIRTEHFPLTLESARPSHTSQYLCASRVTGGTEAFFGQGTRLTVV.

The chain employs TRBV4-2 and TRBJ1-1, with TRBD1 matching 7 bases. Trimming at V came to 0 bases and at J to 0 bases, leaving 1 base not matched to a gene. Germline V lookup: CDR1 LGHNA, CDR2 YNFKEQ. The CDR3 covers 15 residues. This CDR3 reads CASSQEGQLNTEAFF. The CDR3 DNA sequence: TGTGCCAGCAGCCAAGAGGGACAGCTGAACACTGAAGCTTTCTTT.

This sequence joins TRBV29-1 and TRBJ2-1; weak D call: TRBD2 (6 bases). CDR3 length equals 12 residues. Trimming took off 4 bases at V and 5 bases at J, with 9 bases between the two ends. From germline, CDR1 is SQVTM and CDR2 ANQGSEA. This CDR3 is CSVASADNEQFF. CDR3 in DNA: TGCAGCGTTGCTAGCGCCGACAATGAGCAGTTCTTC.

J is TRBJ1-1 and V is TRBV5-1, with 8 bases lining up with TRBD1. Germline V gives CDR1 SGHRS, CDR2 YFSETQ. V was pared by 3 bases and J by 0 bases, with 7 bases of the junction left unmatched. This CDR3 is 16 amino acids long. CDR3 region: CASSYHLTGVNTEAFF. As DNA, the CDR3 is TGCGCCAGCAGCTATCATCTGACAGGGGTGAACACTGAAGCTTTCTTT.

The V call is TRBV4-3, the J call TRBJ2-7; TRBD2 matches at 9 bases. The CDR3 totals 15 residues. Germline CDR1 is LGHNA and CDR2 is YSLEER. With V trimmed by 5 bases and J by 2 bases, 7 bases remained unmatched. DNA for the CDR3: TGCGCCAGCAGCAAGCTAGCGGGAACCGCCTACGAGCAGTACTTC. Encoded protein: CASSKLAGTAYEQYF.

This clone was picked up many times. The chain couples TRBV5-4 to TRBJ2-6; TRBD1 might be the D (6 bases). Germline V gene sequence: CDR1 SGHNT, CDR2 YYREEE (reference sequence). V lost 0 bases, J lost 2 bases, and 12 bases lay in between. This CDR3 spans 17 amino acids. CDR3 sequence reads: CASSLDRATTGANVLTF. Here the CDR3 DNA reads TGTGCCAGCAGCTTGGACAGGGCAACTACTGGGGCCAACGTCCTGACTTTC.

This chain joins TRBV15 and TRBJ2-7; 7 bases map to TRBD1. V gave up 4 bases and J gave up 3 bases; unmatched junction bases: 6. This CDR3 spans 14 amino acids. Germline lookup yields CDR1 LNHNV and CDR2 YYDKDF (reference sequence). The CDR3 coding sequence is TGTGCCACCAGCAAGGGACAGAGAAGCTACGAGCAGTACTTC. Translating gives CATSKGQRSYEQYF. The full variable domain, with the rest looked up from reference TRBV15 and TRBJ2-7, is DAMVIQNPRYQVTQFGKPVTLSCSQTLNHNVMYWYQQKSSQAPKLLFHYYDKDFNNEADTPDNFQSRRPNTSFCFLDIRSPGLGDTAMYLCATSKGQRSYEQYFGPGTRLTVT.

J is TRBJ1-1 and V is TRBV6-6; D uncertain. Trimming cost V 6 bases and J 4 bases, with 12 bases left between them. Germline V gene data show CDR1 as MNHNY and CDR2 as SVGAGI (reference sequence). The CDR3 is 13 amino acids. The CDR3 here is CASSYVVRTEAFF. CDR3 DNA: TGTGCCAGCAGCTATGTGGTGCGCACTGAAGCTTTCTTT.

V and J are TRBV28 and TRBJ2-7; 8 bases line up with TRBD1. CDR3 length equals 15 residues. The V segment lost 2 bases and the J segment 6 bases; nucleotides outside the gene matches: 9. CDR1 is MDHEN, CDR2 SYDVKM, per germline. The CDR3 protein is CASSLLPGQAREQYF. CDR3 bases: TGTGCCAGCAGTTTACTCCCGGGACAGGCACGCGAGCAGTACTTC.

The V and J genes are TRBV29-1 and TRBJ2-5; D perhaps matches TRBD2 (5 bases). Trimming pared 6 bases from V and 1 base from J, leaving 12 bases between. The germline V gene encodes CDR1 SQVTM and CDR2 ANQGSEA. The CDR3 totals 13 residues. CDR3 nucleotides: TGCAGCGTAGAGCGGACCGCCCAAGAGACCCAGTACTTC. Translation: CSVERTAQETQYF. Full variable domain (rest looked up from reference TRBV29-1 and TRBJ2-5): SAVISQKPSRDICQRGTSLTIQCQVDSQVTMMFWYRQQPGQSLTLIATANQGSEATYESGFVIDKFPISRPNLTFSTLTVSNMSPEDSSIYLCSVERTAQETQYFGPGTRLLVL.

This clone was picked up a small number of times. This chain connects TRBV14 to TRBJ1-6; TRBD1 might be the D (6 bases). Germline V gives CDR1 SGHDN, CDR2 FVKESK. Trimming took 2 bases from V and 5 from J, leaving 13 bases between them. The CDR3 consists of 16 residues. The CDR3 sequence: CASSQSRTAHNSPLHF. In DNA form, the CDR3 reads TGTGCCAGCAGCCAAAGTCGGACAGCTCATAATTCACCCCTCCACTTT.

Only one count was recorded for this clone. V usage is TRBV30 and J usage is TRBJ1-6; D is ambiguous. The CDR3 length is 11 residues. Trimming pared 5 bases from V and 9 bases from J, leaving 8 bases between. CDR1 is GTSNPN, CDR2 SVGIG, per germline (reference sequence). The CDR3 reads CAWERSSPLHF. CDR3 nucleotide sequence: TGTGCCTGGGAGAGATCTTCACCCCTCCACTTT. Full variable domain (missing parts from reference TRBV30 and TRBJ1-6): SQTIHQWPATLVQPVGSPLSLECTVEGTSNPNLYWYRQAAGRGLQLLFYSVGIGQISSEVPQNLSASRPQDRQFILSSKKLLLSDSGFYLCAWERSSPLHFGNGTRLTVT.

The chain has TRBV7-7 and TRBJ2-5, with D perhaps matching TRBD2 (5 bases). Deletions cut 2 bases from V and 4 bases from J, with 14 bases between. The germline CDR1 and CDR2 sequences are SSHAT and FNYEAQ (reference sequence). The CDR3 spans 15 residues. The CDR3: CASSLLGSSPETQYF. DNA for the CDR3: TGTGCCAGCAGCTTACTGGGTTCTAGCCCAGAGACCCAGTACTTC.

The chain is built from TRBV6-5 and TRBJ1-6; no clear D. The CDR3 is made up of 14 amino acids. Germline V gene lookup returns CDR1 MNHEY and CDR2 SVGAGI. With 6 bases removed from V and 7 bases from J, the gap between germline ends came to 13 bases. The CDR3 nucleotides are TGTGCCAGCAGCCCGGGGTTACAAAATTCACCCCTCCACTTT. Its protein product is CASSPGLQNSPLHF.

This clone was seen once. The chain is built from TRBV5-6 and TRBJ1-2, with no clear D. V was clipped by 1 base and J by 6 bases, with 10 bases between them. The CDR3 extends over 13 amino acids. Germline V lookup: CDR1 SGHDT, CDR2 YYEEEE. DNA for the CDR3: TGTGCCAGCAGCTTGTTATTAACGGATGGCTACACCTTC. Translated: CASSLLLTDGYTF.

This chain connects TRBV13 to TRBJ2-7; D perhaps matches TRBD1 (6 bases). CDR1 is PRHDT and CDR2 is FYEKMQ in the germline V gene (reference sequence). The CDR3 length is 14 residues. V lost 4 bases and J 0 bases, leaving 10 bases between the germline ends. For the CDR3, the DNA is TGTGCCAGCAGCTCAACGGGACACTCCTACGAGCAGTACTTC. Its protein product is CASSSTGHSYEQYF.

V is TRBV11-2 and J is TRBJ1-2; D is undetermined. The germline CDR1 and CDR2 sequences are SGHAT and FQNNGV. V lost 5 bases and J lost 0, with 10 bases in between. CDR3 size: 14 residues. CDR3 protein: CASSPWSSNYGYTF. The DNA for the CDR3 is TGTGCCAGCAGCCCCTGGAGTTCTAACTATGGCTACACCTTC.